This TCR beta chain was profiled in a study of post-analysis software for immune sequencing data. Built from TCR beta cDNA, the libraries had unique molecular identifiers in them. T cells numbering roughly 0.9 to 11 million gave rise to some 500,000 cDNA molecules. TCRdb itself ran the PCR reads through MiXCR, one entry per CDR3 protein. The top ten clones hold about 1.5% of a sample with 450,000 to 700,000 distinct CDR3 sequences, about 44% of them seen once. The CDR3 consists of 12 residues. V was trimmed by 6 bases and J by 6 bases, leaving 9 bases between them. For this clonotype: Its antigen is still unknown.

Study-wide results and caveats: Controls showed significantly higher normalized Chao1 diversity than did multiple sclerosis patients. Patients used about 5 TRBV segments, including TRBV5-6, TRBV5-1 and TRBV20-1, more often than controls. Samples from a shared batch, those prepared together, strongly co-clustered by F measure.

This chain connects TRBV12-3 or TRBV12-4 to TRBJ2-1; D is uncertain. This sequence originates from a girl between 10 and 17 years old with multiple sclerosis. Specimen: blood. The CDR3 spells CASRLSSNEQFF. For the CDR3, the DNA is TGTGCCAGCAGATTATCATCCAATGAGCAGTTCTTC.